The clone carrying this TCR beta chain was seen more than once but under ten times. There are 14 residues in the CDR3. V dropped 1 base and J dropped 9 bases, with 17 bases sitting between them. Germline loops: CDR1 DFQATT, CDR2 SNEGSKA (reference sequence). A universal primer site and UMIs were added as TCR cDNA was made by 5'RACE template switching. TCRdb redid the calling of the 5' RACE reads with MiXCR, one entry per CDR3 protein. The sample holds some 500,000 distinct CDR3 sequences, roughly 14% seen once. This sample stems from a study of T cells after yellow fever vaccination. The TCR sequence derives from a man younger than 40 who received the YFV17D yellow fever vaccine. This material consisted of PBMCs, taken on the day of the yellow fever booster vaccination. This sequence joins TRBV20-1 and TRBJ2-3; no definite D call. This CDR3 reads CSARGFRPAETQYF. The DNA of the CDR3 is TGCAGTGCTAGAGGCTTCAGACCCGCGGAAACGCAGTATTTT.